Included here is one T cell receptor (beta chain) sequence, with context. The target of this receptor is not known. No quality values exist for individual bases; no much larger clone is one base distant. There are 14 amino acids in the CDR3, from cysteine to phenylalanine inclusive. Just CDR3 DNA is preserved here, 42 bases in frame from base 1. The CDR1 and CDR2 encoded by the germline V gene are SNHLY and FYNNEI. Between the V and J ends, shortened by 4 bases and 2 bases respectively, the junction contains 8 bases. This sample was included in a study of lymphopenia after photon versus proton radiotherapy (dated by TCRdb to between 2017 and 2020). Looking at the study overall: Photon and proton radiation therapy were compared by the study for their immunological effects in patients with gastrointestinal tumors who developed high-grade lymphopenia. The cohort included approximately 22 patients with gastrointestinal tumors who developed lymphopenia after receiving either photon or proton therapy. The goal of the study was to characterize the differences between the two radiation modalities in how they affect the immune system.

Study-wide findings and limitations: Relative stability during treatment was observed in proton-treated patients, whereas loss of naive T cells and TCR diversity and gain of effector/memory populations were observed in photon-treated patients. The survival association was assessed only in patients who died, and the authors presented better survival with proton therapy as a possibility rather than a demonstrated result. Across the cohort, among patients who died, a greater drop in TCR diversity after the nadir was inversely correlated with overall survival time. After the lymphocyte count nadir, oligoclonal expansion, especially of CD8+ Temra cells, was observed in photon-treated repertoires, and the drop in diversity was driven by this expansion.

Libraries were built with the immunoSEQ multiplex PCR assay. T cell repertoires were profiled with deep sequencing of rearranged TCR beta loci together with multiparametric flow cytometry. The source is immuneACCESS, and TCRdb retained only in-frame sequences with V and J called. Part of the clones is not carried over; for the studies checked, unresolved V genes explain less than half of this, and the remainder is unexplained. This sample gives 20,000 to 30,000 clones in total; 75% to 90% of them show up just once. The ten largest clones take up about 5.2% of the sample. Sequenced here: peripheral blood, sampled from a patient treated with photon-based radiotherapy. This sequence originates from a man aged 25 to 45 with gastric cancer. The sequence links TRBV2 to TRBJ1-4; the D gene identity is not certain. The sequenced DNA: TGTGCCAGCAGTGGATCATATACTAATGAAAAACTGTTTTTT. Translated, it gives CASSGSYTNEKLFF.